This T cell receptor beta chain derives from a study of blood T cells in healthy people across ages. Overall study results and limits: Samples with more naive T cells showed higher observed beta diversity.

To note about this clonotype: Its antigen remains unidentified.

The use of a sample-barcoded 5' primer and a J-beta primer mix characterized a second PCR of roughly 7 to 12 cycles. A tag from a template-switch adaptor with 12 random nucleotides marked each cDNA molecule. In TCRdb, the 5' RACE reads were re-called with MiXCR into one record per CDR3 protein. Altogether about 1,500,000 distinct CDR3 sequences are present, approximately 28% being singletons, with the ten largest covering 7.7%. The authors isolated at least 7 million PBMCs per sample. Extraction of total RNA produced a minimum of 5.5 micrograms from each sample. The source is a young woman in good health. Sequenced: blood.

The CDR3 nucleotides read TGTGCCAGCGGGCAGGGGGCTAGGTCACCCCTCCACTTT. This gives the protein CASGQGARSPLHF. This chain uses TRBV7-2 with TRBJ1-6; TRBD1 agrees at 8 bases. The V gene's germline CDR1 is SGHTA and CDR2 FQGNSA. The CDR3 consists of 13 residues. V lost 8 bases to trimming and J lost 10 bases; unmatched junction nucleotides: 7.